What follows are 27 T cell receptor beta chains derived from one specimen sequenced in a study of beta chain features in type 1 diabetes. As every portion of the isolated RNA was reverse transcribed, the sequencing read expressed TCRB transcripts. This table comes from immunoSEQ multiplex PCR, and its TCRdb copy is limited to in-frame clones, with some not included. Of roughly 300,000 clones detected, 13% to 15% appear once; the ten largest clones hold roughly 7%. Sequencing was carried out using central memory CD4+ T cells from blood. The receptor set was obtained from a man aged 30-40 years in good health.

This clone appeared a few times. The rearrangement links TRBV5-5 to TRBJ2-3; TRBD2 aligns across 11 bases. Looked up from germline, CDR1 is SGHKS and CDR2 is YYEKEE (reference sequence). V was clipped by 4 bases and J by 13 bases; unmatched bases: 11. The CDR3 contains 14 residues. The CDR3 bases are TGTGCCAGCAGCGTAGCTAGCGGGGGGCCCAGCGAGTATTTT. Protein: CASSVASGGPSEYF.

This clone was counted only a few times. This sequence is one base from a far larger clone and is likely a read error. The sample has other DNA sequences that encode this CDR3 too. The chain combines TRBV9 with TRBJ1-1; possibly TRBD1 for D (6 bases). The CDR3 is 13 amino acids. The ends were cut back, 4 bases at V and 8 bases at J, with 15 bases in the middle. CDR1 is SGDLS, CDR2 YYNGEE, per germline. The CDR3 DNA sequence: TGTGCCAGCAGCTTAGGGGCGGGGACAGAAGCTTTCTTT. The encoded protein is CASSLGAGTEAFF.

This chain joins TRBV7-9 and TRBJ2-4, with D unclear. Trimming removed 0 bases from V and 6 bases from J, with 6 bases in between. Germline assignment: CDR1 SEHNR and CDR2 FQNEAQ (reference sequence). The CDR3 is made up of 13 amino acids. CDR3 residues: CASSLASLNIQYF. CDR3 nucleotide sequence: TGTGCCAGCAGCTTAGCAAGTTTAAACATTCAGTACTTC.

The chain couples TRBV30 to TRBJ2-7, with D possibly TRBD1 on 5 matching bases. V gave up 1 base and J gave up 6 bases, with 10 bases separating them. This CDR3 has 12 residues. In germline, CDR1 is GTSNPN, CDR2 SVGIG (reference sequence). The CDR3: CAWSEGEGEQYV. The CDR3 DNA is TGTGCCTGGAGTGAAGGGGAAGGCGAGCAGTACGTC.

A few counts support this clone. The V gene is TRBV6-6, the J gene TRBJ2-2; the D gene is possibly TRBD1 (6 bases). The germline gives CDR1 MNHNY, CDR2 SVGAGI (reference sequence). Trimming took 5 bases from V and 5 from J, leaving 12 bases between them. The length of the CDR3 is 14 residues. CDR3 residues: CASSTGFTTGELFF. The CDR3 nucleotides are TGTGCCAGCAGTACAGGGTTTACGACCGGGGAGCTGTTTTTT.

The table lists this clone with a few counts. The J gene is TRBJ2-3, the V gene TRBV6-1; D is uncertain. The CDR3 runs to 15 residues. Per germline, CDR1 MNHNS and CDR2 SASEGT. V was trimmed by 1 base and J by 5 bases, leaving 13 bases between them. As DNA, the CDR3 is TGTGCCAGCAGTGAAGGGGCACAACGCCTAGATACGCAGTATTTT. As protein: CASSEGAQRLDTQYF.

The V gene is TRBV6-1, the J gene TRBJ1-1; D ambiguous. The CDR3 is made up of 8 amino acids. Trimming pared 6 bases from V and 10 bases from J, leaving 3 bases between. Per germline, CDR1 MNHNS and CDR2 SASEGT. The CDR3 DNA is TGTGCCAGCAGAGGAGCTTTCTTT. Translated: CASRGAFF.

Notes on this clone: The germline gene is not matched at one end of the junction; a read error may be the cause. The rearrangement links TRBV5-8 to TRBJ1-2; D gene unclear. The length of the CDR3 is 13 residues. CDR1 and CDR2 from the germline V gene are SGHTS and YDEGEE. CDR3 protein: CASSQWQNYGYTF. As DNA, the CDR3 is TGCGCCAGCAGCCAATGGCAGAACTATGGCTACACCTTC. Combining the CDR3 with reference TRBV5-8 and TRBJ1-2 gives the whole variable domain EAGVTQSPTHLIKTRGQQATLRCSPISGHTSVYWYQQALGLGLQFLLWYDEGEERNRGNFPPRFSGRQFPNYSSELNVNALELEDSALYLCASSQWQNYGYTFGSGTRLTVV.

This clone was observed a few times. The chain couples TRBV5-4 to TRBJ2-5, with a possible D match to TRBD2 (5 bases). Trimming removed 6 bases at V and 2 bases at J, with 14 bases between. Germline assignment: CDR1 SGHNT and CDR2 YYREEE (reference sequence). The CDR3 has 14 amino acids. This CDR3 is CASTSGLNQETQYF. CDR3 in DNA: TGTGCCAGCACCTCAGGACTTAATCAAGAGACCCAGTACTTC.

V and J are TRBV9 and TRBJ2-3; no firm D call. The CDR3 length is 17 residues. Germline V gene lookup returns CDR1 SGDLS and CDR2 YYNGEE. The V and J ends lost 3 bases and 2 bases respectively, with 19 bases between them. CDR3 loop: CASSGLGTDHHTDTQYF. As DNA, the CDR3 is TGTGCCAGCAGCGGACTCGGAACTGACCATCACACAGATACGCAGTATTTT.

The CDR3, as DNA: TGTGCCAGCTCAACAGGGGTAAACACCATATATTTT. It specifies CASSTGVNTIYF. V is TRBV18 and J is TRBJ1-3; 7 bases are shared with TRBD1. Per the germline V gene, CDR1 is KGHSH and CDR2 is LQKENI. V lost 5 bases to trimming and J lost 6 bases; unmatched junction nucleotides: 1. The CDR3 contains 12 residues.

The V gene is TRBV28, the J gene TRBJ1-5; 7 nucleotides line up with TRBD1. CDR1 MDHEN and CDR2 SYDVKM come from the germline V gene. The CDR3 has 13 residues. V gave up 6 bases and J gave up 5 bases; unmatched junction bases: 4. The CDR3 nucleotides are TGTGCCAGCAGCGACAGGGCCTATCAGCCCCAGCATTTT. Protein: CASSDRAYQPQHF.

This chain uses TRBV7-2 with TRBJ1-6; D is possibly TRBD1 (5 bases). Trimming removed 2 bases at V and 6 bases at J, with 11 bases between. Per germline, CDR1 SGHTA and CDR2 FQGNSA. This CDR3 comprises 15 residues. As DNA, the CDR3 is TGTGCCAGCAGCTTAAACGGGAGGGGTAATTCACCCCTCCACTTT. Translated: CASSLNGRGNSPLHF.

The chain combines TRBV23-1 with TRBJ2-7; D is undetermined. TRBV23-1 is an open reading frame, and its role is uncertain. The V gene lost 6 bases and the J gene lost 0 bases, with 21 bases spanning the gap. The CDR3 runs 17 residues. The CDR3 nucleotides are TGCGCCAGCAGCCCAAGTGAAAACAAAAGACGCTCCTACGAGCAGTACGTC. It codes for CASSPSENKRRSYEQYV.

This clone has just a few counts. This chain links TRBV19 with TRBJ1-5; 7 nucleotides match TRBD1. Germline V CDR1 and CDR2: LNHDA, SQIVND (reference sequence). The CDR3 spans 15 residues. The J segment lost 2 bases and the V segment lost 4 bases, leaving 5 bases of the junction unmatched. The chain's CDR3 is CASSNTGDGNQPQHF. CDR3 sequence (DNA): TGTGCCAGTAGTAATACAGGGGACGGCAATCAGCCCCAGCATTTT.

This clone appeared a few times. The V call is TRBV6-6, the J call TRBJ2-1, with a weak D call TRBD2 (5 bases). Trimming took 4 bases from V and 8 from J, leaving 9 bases between them. Per germline, CDR1 MNHNY and CDR2 SVGAGI (reference sequence). The CDR3 extends over 12 amino acids. CDR3 sequence: CASSLKRDEQFF. The CDR3 DNA reads as TGTGCCAGCAGTTTGAAGAGGGATGAGCAGTTCTTC.

The chain has TRBV18 and TRBJ2-5; the match to TRBD2 covers 8 bases. Germline V lookup: CDR1 KGHSH, CDR2 LQKENI. The CDR3 length is 16 residues. Losses at the gene ends were 2 bases for V and 0 bases for J; bases not matched to a gene: 5. Written as DNA, the CDR3 is TGTGCCAGCTCACCAAGTGGCGGGAGGTACCAAGAGACCCAGTACTTC. Its protein is CASSPSGGRYQETQYF.

Concerning this clone: This sample also contains other DNA sequences that code for the same CDR3. The genes are TRBV2 and TRBJ2-2; the match to TRBD2 covers 8 bases. Unmatched junction bases numbered 9, after V lost 7 bases and J lost 5 bases. Germline V lookup: CDR1 SNHLY, CDR2 FYNNEI. The CDR3 is 15 amino acids. DNA for the CDR3: TGTGCCAGCAACCTAGCGGGCCGGGGGACCGGGGAGCTGTTTTTT. Translated: CASNLAGRGTGELFF. Variable domain in full (rest from reference TRBV2 and TRBJ2-2): EPEVTQTPSHQVTQMGQEVILRCVPISNHLYFYWYRQILGQKVEFLVSFYNNEISEKSEIFDDQFSVERPDGSNFTLKIRSTKLEDSAMYFCASNLAGRGTGELFFGEGSRLTVL.

This clone showed up many times. This chain joins TRBV27 and TRBJ2-1, with unresolved D. Between the trimmed V and J ends, which lost 6 bases and 1 base, there was a span of 13 bases. Per germline, CDR1 MNHEY and CDR2 SMNVEV (reference sequence). This CDR3 is 15 amino acids long. DNA for the CDR3: TGTGCCAGCAGGCTACTCGACCGGTCCTACAATGAGCAGTTCTTC. This codes for CASRLLDRSYNEQFF.

This clone was recorded many times. This chain joins TRBV4-1 and TRBJ2-6, with D possibly being TRBD1 or TRBD2 (5 bases each). V was shortened by 4 bases and J by 3 bases, with 22 bases between the two germline ends. Germline CDR1 and CDR2: MGHRA and YSYEKL. This CDR3 contains 19 residues. The CDR3 nucleotides read TGCGCCAGCAGCCGGGACGGACGACATTTAAGCCGTGGGGCCAACGTCCTGACTTTC. It specifies CASSRDGRHLSRGANVLTF.

This clone was seen a handful of times. This sequence joins TRBV4-3 and TRBJ2-7; 13 bases match TRBD2. Germline CDR1 LGHNA, CDR2 YSLEER. The V and J ends lost 0 bases and 4 bases, in that order; junction bases with no gene match: 9. CDR3 length equals 18 residues. CDR3 residues: CASSQDLLGTSGVYEQYF. For the CDR3, the DNA is TGCGCCAGCAGCCAAGATCTTTTAGGGACTAGCGGGGTATACGAGCAGTACTTC.

This clone appeared a few times. Written as DNA, the CDR3 is TGTGCCAGCAGCTTAGGTAGTTGGGGGGAAGCTTTCTTT. Translating gives CASSLGSWGEAFF. The genes are TRBV7-9 and TRBJ1-1; the D gene is possibly TRBD1 (5 bases). V gave up 1 base and J gave up 8 bases, with 11 bases separating them. CDR1 is SEHNR, CDR2 FQNEAQ, per germline (reference sequence). The CDR3 runs to 13 residues.

This clone was observed a handful of times. This chain's CDR3 is CASSIGSRAFF. The CDR3 DNA is TGTGCCAGTAGTATAGGGTCGCGGGCTTTCTTT. The rearrangement joins TRBV19 to TRBJ1-1; D uncertain. V was shortened by 1 base and J by 11 bases, with 8 bases between the two germline ends. The CDR3 consists of 11 residues. CDR1 and CDR2 from the germline V gene are LNHDA and SQIVND (reference sequence).

The rearrangement links TRBV27 to TRBJ2-7; TRBD1 aligns across 7 bases. This CDR3 comprises 14 residues. Germline CDR1 MNHEY, CDR2 SMNVEV (reference sequence). The trim removed 3 bases at V and 2 bases at J, leaving 4 bases unmatched. This CDR3 is CASSLDRYTYEQYF. The CDR3 DNA sequence: TGTGCCAGCAGTTTGGACAGGTACACCTACGAGCAGTACTTC.

V and J are TRBV5-4 and TRBJ2-3; a weak D match, TRBD1 (5 bases). With 4 bases removed from V and 4 bases from J, the gap between germline ends came to 10 bases. Germline CDR1 and CDR2: SGHNT and YYREEE (reference sequence). CDR3 size: 13 residues. The CDR3 protein is CASSNGAADTQYF. CDR3 nucleotide sequence: TGTGCCAGCAGCAATGGGGCTGCAGATACGCAGTATTTT.

This clone was observed a few times. The rearrangement joins TRBV29-1 to TRBJ1-4, with 12 bases matching TRBD1. This CDR3 spans 15 amino acids. CDR1 is SQVTM and CDR2 is ANQGSEA in the germline V gene. Germline trimming cut 4 bases from V and 3 bases from J; bases unmatched to any gene: 3. The CDR3 protein is CSVGGQGAANEKLFF. The CDR3 DNA sequence: TGCAGCGTTGGGGGACAGGGGGCGGCTAATGAAAAACTGTTTTTT.

This clone appeared many times. This rearrangement joins TRBV5-4 to TRBJ2-3; TRBD2 aligns across 7 bases. The CDR3 length is 14 residues. Germline V lookup: CDR1 SGHNT, CDR2 YYREEE (reference sequence). The V and J ends lost 3 bases and 1 base, in that order; junction bases with no gene match: 2. The CDR3 DNA sequence: TGTGCCAGCAGCTCACGGGGGGGCACAGATACGCAGTATTTT. Its translation is CASSSRGGTDTQYF.